This T cell receptor beta chain was identified during a study of T cell responses to AZD1222 COVID-19 vaccine. Study-level findings and limits: The donors showed a predominance of white British ancestry and of females, with possible underestimation of clonal diversity.

Germline loops: CDR1 SNHLY, CDR2 FYNNEI. Trimming removed 3 bases from V and 4 bases from J, with 13 bases in between. CDR3 length: 14 residues. Repertoires were generated with immunoSEQ multiplex PCR, while TCRdb's copy carries only in-frame clones and drops some. The sample has fewer than 90,000 clones; 88% are singletons. Only one count was recorded for this clone. Its antigen is still unknown. The same CDR3 arises from other DNA sequences in this sample as well. The chain carries TRBV2 and TRBJ2-7; the D gene could be TRBD1 or TRBD2 (5 bases each). This TCR was recovered from an adult who received the AZD1222 COVID-19 vaccine. Source: peripheral blood, taken 28 days after the second AZD1222 dose. CDR3 bases: TGTGCCAGCAGTGAGCAGGGAGAAACTTACGAGCAGTACTTC. Its translation: CASSEQGETYEQYF.